Listed below are T cell receptor beta chains from one sample, sequenced in a study of technical replicates of blood from a few donors. The data were produced by immunoSEQ multiplex PCR, yet TCRdb's version contains in-frame clones alone and is incomplete. Of about 83,000 clones in the sample, more than 80% were seen once. What was sequenced was T cells isolated from PBMCs. These receptors all stem from a human donor in good health. Both conserved end residues are trimmed from each CDR3. The D gene is left open where the match is weak. Only part of the rows carry a size: once, few, many, or a class if the clone is expanded.

d_call j_call clone_size v_call cdr3_aa
- TRBJ2-7 - TRBV10-3 ATMTGDSYEQY
TRBD1 TRBJ1-4 - TRBV5-1 ASSAGTDEKLF
- TRBJ1-1 few TRBV5-5 ASSLVEFTEAF
- TRBJ1-5 - TRBV11-3 ASSQPPGYSNQPQH
- TRBJ1-1 - TRBV7-9 ASSSRHLEAF
TRBD1 TRBJ2-2 - TRBV2 ASDRGVTGELF
TRBD1 TRBJ2-2 once TRBV6-4 ASTGAHRTGRSRWTGELF
- TRBJ2-7 - TRBV27 ASSFGQDYEQY
TRBD1 TRBJ2-7 - TRBV6-1 ASSQQGDLDEQY
TRBD1 TRBJ1-2 - TRBV6-1 ASSEQGTVPNYGYT
- TRBJ2-2 - TRBV19 ASSIDSLANTGELF
- TRBJ2-7 once TRBV5-1 ASSLDLEQY
- TRBJ2-3 - TRBV29-1 SVEKVAGRTDTQY
TRBD2 TRBJ2-7 - TRBV5-1 ASSQTSGSDEQY
TRBD1 TRBJ2-1 - TRBV5-1 ASSLGQGGDEQF
TRBD2 TRBJ2-7 - TRBV27 ASRLGLAGPYEQY
- TRBJ1-5 - TRBV7-9 ATYPLEGSNQPQH
- TRBJ1-6 - TRBV30 AWSSGLVSSPLH
- TRBJ2-5 - TRBV11-2 ASSQLGTGGETQY
- TRBJ2-7 - TRBV14 ASSPRPGDGEQY
TRBD1 TRBJ1-2 - TRBV28 ASSSTGTGVGYT
TRBD2 TRBJ2-1 - TRBV5-1 ASSSEAPGTGGFEQF
TRBD2 TRBJ2-3 - TRBV7-2 ASSPGLVGDTQY
TRBD1 TRBJ1-1 - TRBV7-9 ASSSTGVDYTEAF
- TRBJ1-1 once TRBV6-5 ASSYTADSMNTEAF
TRBD1 TRBJ1-2 - TRBV5-6 ASSTNRDRGESDGYT
TRBD2 TRBJ2-5 - TRBV7-8 ASSSLAGAGETQY
- TRBJ2-3 - TRBV12-2 ASRLTGGPAGYSTDTQY
- TRBJ1-1 - TRBV7-9 ASSLGSTEAF
- TRBJ1-1 - TRBV5-4 ASSLNRGEHFVNTEAF
- TRBJ2-7 - TRBV7-3 ASSLTSGGDEQY
- TRBJ1-2 - TRBV6-5 ASSYGRDYGYT
- TRBJ1-5 - TRBV7-6 ASSGHGNQPQH
- TRBJ1-5 - TRBV6-1 ASSEVSGQPQH
TRBD2 TRBJ2-2 - TRBV12-5 ASAFERGSNTGELF
- TRBJ1-1 - TRBV14 ASSQRELAF
TRBD2 TRBJ2-1 - TRBV7-7 ASSRKQLYSAGAEQF
TRBD1 TRBJ1-3 - TRBV5-1 ASSLDRGLERNTIY
- TRBJ2-1 - TRBV6-4 ASNSGEERGEQF
TRBD1 TRBJ1-2 - TRBV6-5 ASRTGAGGYT
TRBD2 TRBJ2-3 - TRBV11-2 ASRLGSGSAQY
- TRBJ2-3 - TRBV6-5 ASSYSTSPDTQY
- TRBJ1-1 - TRBV6-1 ASRRRDTMNTEAF
TRBD1 TRBJ2-7 - TRBV5-5 ASSLWTGKASYEQY
TRBD2 TRBJ2-5 - TRBV4-1 ASSQVILGLAGGGETQY
- TRBJ2-5 once TRBV27 ASSFGQKETQY
TRBD1 TRBJ1-6 - TRBV5-5 ASSLRTGGELHSPLH
TRBD2 TRBJ2-7 - TRBV29-1 SVLGGVETYEQY
TRBD1 TRBJ2-5 - TRBV30 AWGGQGAPYQETQY
- TRBJ1-5 - TRBV12-5 ASGWTGGGSNQPQH
- TRBJ1-2 - TRBV4-1 ASSQGAGAGGYT
- TRBJ2-7 few TRBV7-9 ASSDPGALYEQY
TRBD1 TRBJ1-5 - TRBV28 ASSVRPGQGSNQPQH
TRBD2 TRBJ2-3 - TRBV27 ATSPPRLAGGLNTQY
TRBD2 TRBJ2-1 - TRBV27 ASSSPGLAVASQF
TRBD2 TRBJ2-7 - TRBV5-1 ASSPGLAGGGSSYEQY
TRBD2 TRBJ2-1 - TRBV6-5 ASRPRPSGYNEQF